This T cell receptor beta chain was sequenced in a study of shared clonotypes between healthy human individuals. For the study at large: Each donor contributed plates that comprised three CD4 naive, three CD4 memory, two CD8 naive and one CD8 memory. Points from the study as a whole: Lower generation probabilities were found for non-shared clonotypes than for those shared by all four donors. Naive CD4 clonotypes overlapped across a few donors at around 4.8%.

Positive CCR7 selection of CD45RO-negative cells yielded the naive CD8 cells, and terminally differentiated effector memory CD45RA+ cells were excluded. The ends were cut back, 5 bases at V and 7 bases at J, with 8 bases in the middle. Germline CDR1 LNHDA, CDR2 SQIVND (reference sequence). The CDR3 length is 12 residues. Libraries were prepared by immunoSEQ multiplex PCR; TCRdb keeps only in-frame clonotypes and omits some of them. The sample holds around 600,000 clones; roughly 96% are singletons and the top ten take over 0.095%. In regard to this clone: Antigen unknown.

The V and J genes are TRBV19 and TRBJ1-4; D is undetermined. This receptor was taken from a woman aged 25 to 39 in good health. The specimen sequenced was naive CD8+ T cells sorted from blood. CDR3 DNA: TGTGCCAGTAGTCCGCATCTTGAAAAACTGTTTTTT. Amino acids: CASSPHLEKLFF.